These 12 T cell receptor beta chains share one sample of origin, sequenced in a study of blood T cell repertoires in COVID-19. Clones were read by immunoSEQ multiplex PCR, and TCRdb kept only the in-frame ones, dropping some. The sample lists around 140,000 clones; 88% were seen once. The sequenced material came from peripheral blood. The source of these receptors is a human donor with COVID-19, enrolled during active disease. The donor label of this sample is uncertain.

The gene calls are TRBV5-1 and TRBJ2-4; D perhaps matches TRBD1 (6 bases). Trimming cost V 1 base and J 0 bases, with 20 bases left between them. This CDR3 is 19 amino acids long. Germline CDR1 and CDR2: SGHRS and YFSETQ. CDR3 residues: CASSLLVGTQQLAKNIQYF. CDR3 bases: TGCGCCAGCAGCTTGCTTGTCGGGACACAACAATTAGCCAAAAACATTCAGTACTTC.

The chain has TRBV19 and TRBJ2-1, with 7 bases identical to TRBD1. The CDR3 extends over 16 amino acids. CDR1 is LNHDA and CDR2 is SQIVND in the germline V gene (reference sequence). The V gene end was trimmed by 4 bases and the J gene end by 0 bases; junction bases not matched to a gene: 6. The CDR3 nucleotides read TGTGCCAGTAGTACAAAGACAGGGCACTCCTACAATGAGCAGTTCTTC. Amino acid sequence: CASSTKTGHSYNEQFF.

Only one count was recorded for this clone. The chain joins TRBV21-1 to TRBJ2-7; the listed D gene, TRBD1, was not tested against the DNA. TRBV21-1 is tagged as a pseudogene. The CDR3 totals 17 residues. The CDR3 reads CASLDNLRKDRDYEQYF. The CDR3 bases are TGTGCCAGCTTAGACAACCTCCGGAAGGACAGAGATTACGAGCAGTACTTC.

This chain connects TRBV11-3 to TRBJ1-3; D is ambiguous. The CDR3 consists of 15 residues. V lost 3 bases and J lost 2, with 11 bases in between. Germline CDR1 reads SGHNT; CDR2 reads YENEEA. The CDR3 coding sequence is TGTGCCAGCAGCTTCAGTGAGGGAACTGGAAACACCATATATTTT. Encoded protein: CASSFSEGTGNTIYF.

V and J are TRBV5-4 and TRBJ2-3; 7 nucleotides agree with TRBD1. This CDR3 is built from 18 residues. Germline CDR1 is SGHNT and CDR2 is YYREEE (reference sequence). J was trimmed by 2 bases and V by 5 bases; bases with no gene match: 17. The DNA for the CDR3 is TGTGCCAGCAGGAACTCACGAGGGACAGACATATACACAGATACGCAGTATTTT. Protein product: CASRNSRGTDIYTDTQYF.

This clone was observed once. J is TRBJ2-7 and V is TRBV13, with 10 bases aligning to TRBD2. Germline V gene data show CDR1 as PRHDT and CDR2 as FYEKMQ (reference sequence). The ends lost 5 bases at V and 1 base at J; junction bases unmatched: 11. The CDR3 has 17 amino acids. The DNA of the CDR3 is TGTGCCAGCAGCCTTCCTTCCGTAGCGGGGGGATCCTACGAGCAGTACTTC. It translates to CASSLPSVAGGSYEQYF.

This rearrangement joins TRBV2 to TRBJ2-5; D uncertain. V was cut by 1 base and J by 1 base, with 7 bases left in between. The germline V gene has CDR1 SNHLY and CDR2 FYNNEI. This CDR3 region has 14 residues. The CDR3 sequence: CASSEVVSQETQYF. CDR3 bases: TGTGCCAGCAGTGAAGTTGTCAGCCAAGAGACCCAGTACTTC.

The chain employs TRBV21-1 and TRBJ2-5; whether TRBD1, the table's D call, matches the DNA was not checked. TRBV21-1 is given as a pseudogene. The CDR3 extends over 17 amino acids. The CDR3 nucleotides read TGTGCCAGCGGAACGACAGGGACCACTAAAGAGGGGGAGACCCAGTACTTC. It codes for CASGTTGTTKEGETQYF.

The chain uses TRBV6-5 and TRBJ1-5, with D perhaps matching TRBD1 (6 bases). Germline V gene sequence: CDR1 MNHEY, CDR2 SVGAGI. Trimming pared 7 bases from V and 4 bases from J, leaving 14 bases between. The CDR3 extends over 14 amino acids. The CDR3, as DNA: TGTGCCAGCACCCTGGCCAGGGGAAATCAGCCCCAGCATTTT. It yields the protein CASTLARGNQPQHF.

The chain recombines TRBV27 with TRBJ2-2; a weak D match, TRBD2 (6 bases). Trimming left V 1 base short and J 13 bases short, with 16 bases between. Germline-derived CDR1 and CDR2 are MNHEY and SMNVEV (reference sequence). This CDR3 comprises 14 residues. This CDR3 is CASSLYPSATRLFF. The CDR3 nucleotides read TGTGCCAGCAGTTTATATCCTAGCGCGACACGGCTGTTTTTT.

This chain links TRBV12-2 with TRBJ2-7; the table's D gene call, TRBD2, was not cross checked with the DNA. TRBV12-2 counts as a pseudogene. The CDR3 extends over 12 amino acids. The CDR3 here is CASRNPTGEQYF. The CDR3 nucleotides read TGTGCAAGTCGTAATCCTACCGGGGAGCAGTACTTC.

The V call is TRBV19, the J call TRBJ1-5; tentative D call: TRBD1 (5 bases). The germline CDR1 and CDR2 sequences are LNHDA and SQIVND (reference sequence). Trimming took off 0 bases at V and 7 bases at J, with 13 bases between the two ends. CDR3 length: 15 amino acids. CDR3 nucleotides: TGTGCCAGTAGTATAGATTCGGCAGGGCGGCAGCCCCAGCATTTT. It encodes CASSIDSAGRQPQHF.